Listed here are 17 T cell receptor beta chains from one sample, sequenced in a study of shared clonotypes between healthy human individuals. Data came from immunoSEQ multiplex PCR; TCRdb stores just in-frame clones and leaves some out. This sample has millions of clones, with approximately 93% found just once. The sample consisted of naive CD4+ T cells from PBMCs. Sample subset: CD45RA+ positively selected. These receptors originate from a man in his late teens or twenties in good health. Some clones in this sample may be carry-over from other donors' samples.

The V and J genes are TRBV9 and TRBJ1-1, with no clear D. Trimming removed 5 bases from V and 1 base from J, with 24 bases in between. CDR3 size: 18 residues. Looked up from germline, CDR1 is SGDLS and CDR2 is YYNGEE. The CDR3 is CASRPGRVVKDGNTEAFF. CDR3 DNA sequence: TGTGCCAGCAGGCCGGGTAGGGTGGTCAAAGACGGGAACACTGAAGCTTTCTTT.

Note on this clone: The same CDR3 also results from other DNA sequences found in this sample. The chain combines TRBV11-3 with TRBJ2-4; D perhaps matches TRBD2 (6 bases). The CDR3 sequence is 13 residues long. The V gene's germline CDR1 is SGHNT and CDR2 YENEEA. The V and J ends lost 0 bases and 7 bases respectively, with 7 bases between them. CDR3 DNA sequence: TGTGCCAGCAGCTTAGATCGGGAGAACATTCAGTACTTC. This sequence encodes CASSLDRENIQYF.

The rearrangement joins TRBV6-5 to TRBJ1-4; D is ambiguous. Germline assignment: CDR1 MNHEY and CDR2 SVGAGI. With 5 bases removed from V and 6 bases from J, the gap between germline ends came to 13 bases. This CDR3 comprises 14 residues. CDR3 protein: CASSQTHTHEKLFF. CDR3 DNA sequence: TGTGCCAGCAGTCAAACCCATACGCATGAAAAACTGTTTTTT.

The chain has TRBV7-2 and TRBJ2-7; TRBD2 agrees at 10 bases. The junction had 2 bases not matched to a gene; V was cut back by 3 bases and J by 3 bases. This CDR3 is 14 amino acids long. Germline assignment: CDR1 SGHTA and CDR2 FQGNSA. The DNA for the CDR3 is TGTGCCAGCAGCTTGGAGCGGGAGGGCTACGAGCAGTACTTC. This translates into CASSLEREGYEQYF.

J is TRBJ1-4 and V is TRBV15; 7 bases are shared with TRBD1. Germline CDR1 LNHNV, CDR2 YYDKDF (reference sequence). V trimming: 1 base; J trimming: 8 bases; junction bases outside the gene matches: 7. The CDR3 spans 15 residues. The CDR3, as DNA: TGTGCCACCAGCAGAGGCAGGGGGATTGGGGAAAAACTGTTTTTT. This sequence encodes CATSRGRGIGEKLFF.

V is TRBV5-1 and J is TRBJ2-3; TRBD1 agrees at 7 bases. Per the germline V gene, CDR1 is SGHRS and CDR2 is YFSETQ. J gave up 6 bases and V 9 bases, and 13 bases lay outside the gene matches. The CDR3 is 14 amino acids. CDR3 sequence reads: CANPRTGTPDTQYF. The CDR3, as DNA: TGCGCCAACCCCCGGACAGGTACGCCGGATACGCAGTATTTT.

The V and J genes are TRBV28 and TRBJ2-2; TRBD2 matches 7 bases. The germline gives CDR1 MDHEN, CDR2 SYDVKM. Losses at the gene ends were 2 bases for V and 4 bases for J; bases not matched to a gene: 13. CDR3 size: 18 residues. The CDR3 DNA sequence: TGTGCCAGCAGTTTAGAGGTCCTTACGGGAGGAGGCACCGGGGAGCTGTTTTTT. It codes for CASSLEVLTGGGTGELFF.

In DNA form, the CDR3 reads TGCGCCAGCAGCTTGTTCAGGGACCAAGAGACCCAGTACTTC. It is translated as CASSLFRDQETQYF. V gene TRBV5-1 combines with J gene TRBJ2-5; D might be TRBD1 (5 bases). This CDR3 region has 14 residues. V lost 1 base and J 0 bases, leaving 7 bases between the germline ends. Germline V gene sequence: CDR1 SGHRS, CDR2 YFSETQ.

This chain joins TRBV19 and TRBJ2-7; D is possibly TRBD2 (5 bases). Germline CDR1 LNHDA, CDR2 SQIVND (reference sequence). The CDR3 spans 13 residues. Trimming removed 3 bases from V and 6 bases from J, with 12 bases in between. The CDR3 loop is CASSIGVRGEQYF. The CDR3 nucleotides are TGTGCCAGTAGTATTGGGGTCCGGGGCGAGCAGTACTTC.

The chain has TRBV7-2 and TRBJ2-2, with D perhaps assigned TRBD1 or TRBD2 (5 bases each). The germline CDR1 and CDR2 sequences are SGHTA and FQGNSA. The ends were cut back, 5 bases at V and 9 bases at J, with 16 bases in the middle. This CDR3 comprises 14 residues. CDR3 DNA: TGTGCCAGCAGCCCAAAGGGGAGAATCAGGGAGCTGTTTTTT. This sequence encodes CASSPKGRIRELFF.

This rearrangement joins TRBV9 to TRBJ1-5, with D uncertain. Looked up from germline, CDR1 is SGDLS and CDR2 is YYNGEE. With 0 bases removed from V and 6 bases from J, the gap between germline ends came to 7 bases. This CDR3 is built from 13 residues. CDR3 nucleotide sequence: TGTGCCAGCAGCGTAGGGGAAAGTCAGCCCCAGCATTTT. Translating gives CASSVGESQPQHF.

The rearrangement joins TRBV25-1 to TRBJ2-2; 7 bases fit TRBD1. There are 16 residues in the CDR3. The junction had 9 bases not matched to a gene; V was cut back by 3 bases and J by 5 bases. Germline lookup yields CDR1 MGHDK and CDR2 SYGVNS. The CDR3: CASSDRNRGSTGELFF. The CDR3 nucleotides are TGTGCCAGCAGTGACCGCAACAGGGGTTCAACCGGGGAGCTGTTTTTT. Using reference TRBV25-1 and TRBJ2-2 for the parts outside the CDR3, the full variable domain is EADIYQTPRYLVIGTGKKITLECSQTMGHDKMYWYQQDPGMELHLIHYSYGVNSTEKGDLSSESTVSRIRTEHFPLTLESARPSHTSQYLCASSDRNRGSTGELFFGEGSRLTVL.

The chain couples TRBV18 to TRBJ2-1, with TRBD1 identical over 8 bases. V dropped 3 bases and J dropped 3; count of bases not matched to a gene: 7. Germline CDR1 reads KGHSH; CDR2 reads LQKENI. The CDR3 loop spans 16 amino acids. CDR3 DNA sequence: TGTGCCAGCTCACCTGGACAGGGCCTTTTCTACAATGAGCAGTTCTTC. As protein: CASSPGQGLFYNEQFF. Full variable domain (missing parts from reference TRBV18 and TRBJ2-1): NAGVMQNPRHLVRRRGQEARLRCSPMKGHSHVYWYRQLPEEGLKFMVYLQKENIIDESGMPKERFSAEFPKEGPSILRIQQVVRGDSAAYFCASSPGQGLFYNEQFFGPGTRLTVL.

This CDR3 reads CAWRTGDRGLSYEQYF. In DNA, the CDR3 is TGTGCCTGGAGAACAGGGGATCGGGGATTATCCTACGAGCAGTACTTC. This rearrangement joins TRBV30 to TRBJ2-7; 7 bases match TRBD1. CDR3 size: 16 residues. V was clipped by 3 bases and J by 1 base; unmatched bases: 12. CDR1 is GTSNPN and CDR2 is SVGIG in the germline V gene (reference sequence).

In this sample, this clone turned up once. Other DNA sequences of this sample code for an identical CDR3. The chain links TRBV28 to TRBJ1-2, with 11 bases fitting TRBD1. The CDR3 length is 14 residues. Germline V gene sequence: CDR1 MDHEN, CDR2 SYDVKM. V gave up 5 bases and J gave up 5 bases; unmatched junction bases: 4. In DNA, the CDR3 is TGTGCCAGCAGTCCGGACAGGGGGCTTTATGGCTACACCTTC. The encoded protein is CASSPDRGLYGYTF.

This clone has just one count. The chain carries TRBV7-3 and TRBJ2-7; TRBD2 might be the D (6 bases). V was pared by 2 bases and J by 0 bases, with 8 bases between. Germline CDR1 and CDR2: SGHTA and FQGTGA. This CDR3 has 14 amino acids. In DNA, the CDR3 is TGTGCCAGCAGCTTATCGCGGGGCTCCTACGAGCAGTACTTC. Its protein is CASSLSRGSYEQYF.

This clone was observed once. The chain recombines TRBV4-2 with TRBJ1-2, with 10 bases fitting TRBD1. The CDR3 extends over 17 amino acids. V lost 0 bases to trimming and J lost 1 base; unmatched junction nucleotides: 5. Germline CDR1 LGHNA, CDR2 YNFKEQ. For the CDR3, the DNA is TGTGCCAGCAGCCAAGATATGGGACAGGGGAGTAACTATGGCTACACCTTC. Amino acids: CASSQDMGQGSNYGYTF.